This entry features one TCR beta chain sequence. Its antigen is not identified. This specimen belongs to a study of T cell responses to AZD1222 COVID-19 vaccine. Study-level results: Vaccine-associated CD4 TCRs spanned spike, dominant at 160-218 and 743-854. Scientists sampled the repertoires only once the peak T cell response had passed.

V was cut by 0 bases and J by 1 base, with 6 bases left in between. The CDR3 loop spans 14 amino acids. Germline CDR1 is SGHDT and CDR2 is YYEEEE. This table comes from immunoSEQ multiplex PCR, and its TCRdb copy is limited to in-frame clones, with some not included. The sample lists some 170,000 clones, around 94% occurring once. This clonotype was obtained from an adult in good health. Specimen: peripheral blood, collected on day 0 of AZD1222 vaccination. The rearrangement joins TRBV5-6 to TRBJ2-3; tentatively, D is TRBD2 (5 bases). CDR3: CASSLASRTDTQYF. The CDR3 DNA reads TGTGCCAGCAGCTTGGCTAGCCGCACAGATACGCAGTATTTT.